This TCR beta chain came from a study of blood T cell repertoires in COVID-19 (dated by TCRdb to 2018 to 2021). With regard to the full study: The collaborator samples originated in the United States, Italy and Spain and spanned the acute and convalescent phases of COVID-19. The material from the prospective study consisted of cDNA or gDNA derived from T cells, B-cell-depleted T cells, or PBMCs. The dataset comprised deeply sampled blood TCRbeta repertoires from subjects exposed to, actively infected with, or recovered from COVID-19. The repertoires were released in a freely available public database meant as a resource for research on the immune response to SARS-CoV-2. The samples were drawn from the first 160 participants of the ongoing ImmuneRACE study and from 950 to 1,500 subjects provided by 6 global collaborators. Sample metadata almost always included a de-identified subject ID, COVID-19 status, age in years and sex. Where available, HLA class I and class II types were obtained from metadata supplied by the sample provider rather than from assay-based typing. Beyond this particular receptor, the publication reports: How much clinical and demographic metadata was included differed by source and by participant, and the metadata was provided uncurated.

V has 8 bases trimmed and J has 1 base trimmed; junction bases matching no gene number 2. The germline V gene specifies SGDLS as CDR1 and YYNGEE as CDR2. Including the terminal cysteine and phenylalanine, the CDR3 comprises 12 residues. Only the CDR3 DNA is retained, 36 bases long and in frame from the first base. The immunoSEQ Assay, a bias-controlled multiplex PCR, was used to amplify TCRbeta CDR3 regions from genomic DNA. Per the original workflow: The number of nucleated cells in each sample was estimated from the amplification of reference gene primers within the assay. To quantify the absolute abundance of each unique TCRbeta CDR3 rearrangement, sequence reads were collapsed and filtered. For each sample, productive Simpson clonality was calculated by taking the square root of Simpson's diversity index across productive rearrangements. The source is immuneACCESS, and TCRdb retained only in-frame sequences with V and J called. Part of the clones is not carried over; for the studies checked, unresolved V genes explain less than half of this, and the remainder is unexplained. V and J calls and clone size come straight from that table; D and trimming were deduced from the DNA. Within this sample are about 260,000 clones, with 80% to 85% of them counted one time only. Jointly, the top ten make up over 1.5% of the sample.

As regards this clone: The antigen it binds to is not known. The sample holds no much larger clone one base away, and base qualities are not on file.

Samples from volunteer blood donors who had recovered from COVID-19 were contributed by a second Seattle source. Whole blood was collected in K2EDTA tubes by collaborating institutions according to the institutions' own protocols. For TCRbeta analysis, collaborator samples were shipped as frozen whole blood, as isolated PBMCs, or as DNA extracted from either sample type. The chain uses TRBV9 and TRBJ2-7, with 8 central nucleotides matching TRBD2. The sequence came from a woman aged 40 to 49 who had recovered from COVID-19. The specimen sequenced was peripheral blood. For the CDR3, the sequence is CASSGGSYEQYF. The sequence in DNA is TGTGCCAGTTCGGGGGGGTCCTACGAGCAGTACTTC.